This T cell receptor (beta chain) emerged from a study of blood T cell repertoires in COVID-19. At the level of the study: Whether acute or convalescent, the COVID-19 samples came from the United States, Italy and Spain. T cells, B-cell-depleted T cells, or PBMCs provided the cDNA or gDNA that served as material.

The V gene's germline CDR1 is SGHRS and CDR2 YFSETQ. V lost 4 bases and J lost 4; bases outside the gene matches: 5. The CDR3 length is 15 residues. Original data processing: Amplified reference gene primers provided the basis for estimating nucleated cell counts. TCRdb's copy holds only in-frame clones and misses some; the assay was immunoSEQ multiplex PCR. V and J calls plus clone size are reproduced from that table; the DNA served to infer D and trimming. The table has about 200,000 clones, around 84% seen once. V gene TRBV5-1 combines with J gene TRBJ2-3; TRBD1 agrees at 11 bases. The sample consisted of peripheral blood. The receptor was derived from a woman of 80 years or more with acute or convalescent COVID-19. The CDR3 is CASSHGTGGPDTQYF. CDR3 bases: TGCGCCAGCAGCCACGGGACAGGGGGTCCAGATACGCAGTATTTT.